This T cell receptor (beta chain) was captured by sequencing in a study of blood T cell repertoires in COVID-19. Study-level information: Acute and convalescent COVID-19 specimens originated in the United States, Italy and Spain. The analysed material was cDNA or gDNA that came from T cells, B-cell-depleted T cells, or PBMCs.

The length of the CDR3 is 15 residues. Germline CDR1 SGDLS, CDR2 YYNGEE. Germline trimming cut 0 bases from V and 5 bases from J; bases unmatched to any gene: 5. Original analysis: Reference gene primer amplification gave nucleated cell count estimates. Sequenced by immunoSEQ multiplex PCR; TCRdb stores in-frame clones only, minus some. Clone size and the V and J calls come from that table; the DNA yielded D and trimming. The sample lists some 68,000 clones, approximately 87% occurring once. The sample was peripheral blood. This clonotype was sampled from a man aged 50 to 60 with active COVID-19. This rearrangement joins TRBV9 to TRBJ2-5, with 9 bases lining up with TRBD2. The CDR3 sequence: CASSVDSGRVETQYF. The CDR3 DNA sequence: TGTGCCAGCAGCGTAGATAGCGGGAGAGTGGAGACCCAGTACTTC.